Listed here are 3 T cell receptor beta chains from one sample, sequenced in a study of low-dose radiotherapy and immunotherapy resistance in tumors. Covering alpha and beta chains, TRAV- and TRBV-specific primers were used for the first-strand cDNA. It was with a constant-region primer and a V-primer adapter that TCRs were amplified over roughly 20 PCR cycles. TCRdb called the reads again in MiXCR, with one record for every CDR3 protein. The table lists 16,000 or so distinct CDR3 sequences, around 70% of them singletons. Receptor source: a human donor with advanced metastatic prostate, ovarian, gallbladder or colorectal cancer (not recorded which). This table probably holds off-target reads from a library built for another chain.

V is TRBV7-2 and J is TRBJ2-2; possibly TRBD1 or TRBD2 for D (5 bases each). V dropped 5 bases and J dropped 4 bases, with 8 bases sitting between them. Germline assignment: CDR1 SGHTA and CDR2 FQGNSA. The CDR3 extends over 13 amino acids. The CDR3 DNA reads TGTGCCAGCAGCGCGAGGGGCACCGGGGAGCTGTTTTTT. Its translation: CASSARGTGELFF.

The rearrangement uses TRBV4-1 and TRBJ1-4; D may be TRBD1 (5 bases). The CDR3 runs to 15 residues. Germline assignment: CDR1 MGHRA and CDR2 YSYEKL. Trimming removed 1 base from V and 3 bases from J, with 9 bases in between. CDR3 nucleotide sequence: TGCGCCAGCAGCCAAGTATGGGGCGCTAATGAAAAACTGTTTTTT. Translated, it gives CASSQVWGANEKLFF.

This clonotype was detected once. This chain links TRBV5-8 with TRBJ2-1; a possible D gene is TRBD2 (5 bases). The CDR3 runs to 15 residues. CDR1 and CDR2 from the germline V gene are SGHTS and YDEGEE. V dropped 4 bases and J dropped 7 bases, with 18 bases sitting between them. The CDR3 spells CASSTRGSIGNEQFF. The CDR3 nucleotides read TGTGCCAGCAGCACCCGGGGTTCGATTGGGAATGAGCAGTTCTTC.